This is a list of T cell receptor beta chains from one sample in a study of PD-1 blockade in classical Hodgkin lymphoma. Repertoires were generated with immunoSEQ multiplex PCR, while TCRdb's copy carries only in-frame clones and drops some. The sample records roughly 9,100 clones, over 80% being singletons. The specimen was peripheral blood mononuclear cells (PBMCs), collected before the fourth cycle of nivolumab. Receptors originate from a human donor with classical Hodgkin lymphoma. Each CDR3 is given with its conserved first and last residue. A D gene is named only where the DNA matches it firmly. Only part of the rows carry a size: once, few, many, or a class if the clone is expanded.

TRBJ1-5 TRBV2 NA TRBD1 CASSDSWQGASQPQHF TGTGCCAGCAGTGATTCTTGGCAGGGGGCTTCTCAGCCCCAGCATTTT
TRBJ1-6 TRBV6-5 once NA CASSYTNNSPLHF TGTGCCAGCAGTTACACGAACAATTCACCCCTCCACTTT
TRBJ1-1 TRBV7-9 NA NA CASSLISAGNTEAFF TGTGCCAGCAGCTTGATCTCGGCGGGGAACACTGAAGCTTTCTTT
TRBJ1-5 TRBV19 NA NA CASTPDRNQPQHF TGTGCCAGTACCCCGGACAGAAATCAGCCCCAGCATTTT
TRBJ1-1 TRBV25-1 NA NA CASRGWDLGTEAFF TGTGCCAGCAGGGGGTGGGATTTGGGGACTGAAGCTTTCTTT
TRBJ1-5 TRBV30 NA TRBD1 CAWMAGTGSFSSNQPQHF TGTGCCTGGATGGCAGGGACAGGGAGTTTTTCGAGCAATCAGCCCCAGCATTTT
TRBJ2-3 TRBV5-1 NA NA CASASGSRTDTQYF TGCGCCAGCGCAAGCGGCAGTCGCACAGATACGCAGTATTTT
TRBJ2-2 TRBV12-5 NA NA CASGLGIRVESGELFF TGTGCTAGTGGTTTGGGCATCAGGGTAGAATCCGGGGAGCTGTTTTTT
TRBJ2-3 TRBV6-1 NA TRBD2 CASRLLADTGTQYF TGTGCCAGCAGATTACTAGCGGATACAGGTACGCAGTATTTT
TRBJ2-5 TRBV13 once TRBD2 CASSFYLGGTEETQYF TGTGCCAGCAGCTTTTATCTCGGGGGGACTGAAGAGACCCAGTACTTC
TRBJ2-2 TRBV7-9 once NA CASSLGFGELFF TGTGCCAGCAGCTTGGGGTTTGGGGAGCTGTTTTTT
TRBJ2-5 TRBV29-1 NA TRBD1 CSALDRGLETQYF TGCAGCGCACTCGACAGGGGGCTGGAGACCCAGTACTTC
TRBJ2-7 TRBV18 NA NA CASSPPVVGGNEQYF TGTGCCAGCTCACCACCGGTCGTGGGGGGAAACGAGCAGTACTTC
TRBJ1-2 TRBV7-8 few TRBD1 CASSLRDRANGYTF TGTGCCAGCAGCTTACGGGACAGGGCGAATGGCTACACCTTC
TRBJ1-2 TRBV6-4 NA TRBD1 CASMGTGANYGYTF TGTGCCAGCATGGGGACAGGGGCTAACTATGGCTACACCTTC
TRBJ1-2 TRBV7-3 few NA CASSLKGYGYTF TGTGCCAGCAGCCTTAAGGGTTATGGCTACACCTTC
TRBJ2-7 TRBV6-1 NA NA CASSESGHGDPPYEQYF TGTGCCAGCAGTGAATCAGGTCATGGGGACCCTCCCTACGAGCAGTACTTC
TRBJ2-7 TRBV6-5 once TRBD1 CASSPDRGFYEQYF TGTGCCAGCAGCCCGGACAGGGGTTTTTACGAGCAGTACTTC